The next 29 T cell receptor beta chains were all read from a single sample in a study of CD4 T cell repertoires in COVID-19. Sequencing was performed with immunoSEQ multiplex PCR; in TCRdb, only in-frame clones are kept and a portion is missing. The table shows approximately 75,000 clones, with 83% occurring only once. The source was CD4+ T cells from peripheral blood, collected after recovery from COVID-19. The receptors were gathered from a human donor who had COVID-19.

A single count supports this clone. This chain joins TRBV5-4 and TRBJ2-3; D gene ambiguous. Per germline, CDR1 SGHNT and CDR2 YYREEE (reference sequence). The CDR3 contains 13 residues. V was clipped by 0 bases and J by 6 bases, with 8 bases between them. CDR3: CASSLVNKDTQYF. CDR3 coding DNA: TGTGCCAGCAGCTTGGTTAACAAGGATACGCAGTATTTT.

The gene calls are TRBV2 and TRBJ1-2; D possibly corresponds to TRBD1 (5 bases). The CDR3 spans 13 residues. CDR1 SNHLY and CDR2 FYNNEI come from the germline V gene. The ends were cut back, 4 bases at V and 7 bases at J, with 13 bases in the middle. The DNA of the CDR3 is TGTGCCAGCAGTGGGACGGGGCGTGGTGGCTACACCTTC. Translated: CASSGTGRGGYTF.

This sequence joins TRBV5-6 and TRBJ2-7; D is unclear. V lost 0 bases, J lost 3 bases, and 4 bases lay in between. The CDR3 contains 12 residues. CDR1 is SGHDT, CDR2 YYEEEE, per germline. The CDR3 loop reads CASSLGLYEQYF. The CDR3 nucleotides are TGTGCCAGCAGCTTGGGACTCTACGAGCAGTACTTC.

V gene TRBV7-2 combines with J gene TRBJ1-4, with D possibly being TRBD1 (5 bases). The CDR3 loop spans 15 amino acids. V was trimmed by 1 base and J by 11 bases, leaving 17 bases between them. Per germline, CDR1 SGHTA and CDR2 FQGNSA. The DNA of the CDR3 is TGTGCCAGCAGCTTAGTGGGTCAGGGACGGGGGAAACTGTTTTTT. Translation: CASSLVGQGRGKLFF.

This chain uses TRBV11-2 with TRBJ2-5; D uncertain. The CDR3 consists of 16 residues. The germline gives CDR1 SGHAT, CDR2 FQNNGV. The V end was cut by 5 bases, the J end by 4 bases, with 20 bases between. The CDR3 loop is CASSPGVSGPRETQYF. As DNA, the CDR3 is TGTGCCAGCAGCCCAGGAGTGTCCGGTCCGAGAGAGACCCAGTACTTC.

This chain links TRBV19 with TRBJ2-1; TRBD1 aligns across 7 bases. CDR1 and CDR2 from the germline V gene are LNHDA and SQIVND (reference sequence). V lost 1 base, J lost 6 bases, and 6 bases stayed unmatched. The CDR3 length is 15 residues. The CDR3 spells CASSIADRDPNEQFF. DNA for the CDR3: TGTGCCAGTAGTATAGCCGACAGGGATCCCAATGAGCAGTTCTTC.

CDR3 sequence: CAWSDDRGSADTQYF. DNA for the CDR3: TGTGCCTGGAGTGACGATAGGGGCAGTGCAGATACGCAGTATTTT. V gene TRBV30 combines with J gene TRBJ2-3; tentative D call: TRBD1 (5 bases). This CDR3 has 15 amino acids. The V gene lost 1 base and the J gene lost 4 bases, with 15 bases spanning the gap. Germline values: CDR1 GTSNPN, CDR2 SVGIG (reference sequence). Variable domain in full (rest from reference TRBV30 and TRBJ2-3): SQTIHQWPATLVQPVGSPLSLECTVEGTSNPNLYWYRQAAGRGLQLLFYSVGIGQISSEVPQNLSASRPQDRQFILSSKKLLLSDSGFYLCAWSDDRGSADTQYFGPGTRLTVL.

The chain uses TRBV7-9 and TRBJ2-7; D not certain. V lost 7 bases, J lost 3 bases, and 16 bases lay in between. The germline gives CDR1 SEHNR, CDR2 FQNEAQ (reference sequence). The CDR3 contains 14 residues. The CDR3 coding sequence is TGTGCCAGCACCTCAACTTTTGGCCTCTACGAGCAGTACTTC. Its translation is CASTSTFGLYEQYF.

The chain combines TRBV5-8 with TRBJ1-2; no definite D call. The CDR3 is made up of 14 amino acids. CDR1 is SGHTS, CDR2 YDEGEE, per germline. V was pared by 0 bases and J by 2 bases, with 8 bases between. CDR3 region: CASSLDTSNYGYTF. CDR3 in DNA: TGTGCCAGCAGCTTGGACACCTCAAACTATGGCTACACCTTC.

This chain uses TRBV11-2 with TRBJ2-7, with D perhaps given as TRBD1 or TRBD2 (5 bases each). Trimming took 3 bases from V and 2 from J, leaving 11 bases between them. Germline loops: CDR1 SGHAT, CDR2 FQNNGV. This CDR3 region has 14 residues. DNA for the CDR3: TGTGCCAGCAGCTTCAGGGAGTCCCCCTACGAGCAGTACTTC. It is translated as CASSFRESPYEQYF.

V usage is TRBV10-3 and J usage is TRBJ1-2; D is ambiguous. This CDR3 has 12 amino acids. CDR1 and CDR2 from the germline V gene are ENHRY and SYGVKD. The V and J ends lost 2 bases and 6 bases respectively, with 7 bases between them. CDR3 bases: TGTGCCATCAGTGAGACGGAAGATGGCTACACCTTC. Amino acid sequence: CAISETEDGYTF.

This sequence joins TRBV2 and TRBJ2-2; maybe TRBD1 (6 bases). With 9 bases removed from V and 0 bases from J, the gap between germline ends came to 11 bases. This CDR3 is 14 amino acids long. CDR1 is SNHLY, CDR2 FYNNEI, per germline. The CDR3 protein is CASGGRPNTGELFF. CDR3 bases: TGTGCCAGTGGGGGCAGGCCGAACACCGGGGAGCTGTTTTTT.

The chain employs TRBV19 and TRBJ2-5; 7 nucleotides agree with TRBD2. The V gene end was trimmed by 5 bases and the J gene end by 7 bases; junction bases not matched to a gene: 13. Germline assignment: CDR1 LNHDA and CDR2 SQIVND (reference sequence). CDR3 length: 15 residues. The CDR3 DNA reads TGTGCCAGTAGTGAACAAGCGGGGCTGGGTTCGACCCAGTACTTC. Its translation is CASSEQAGLGSTQYF.

As DNA, the CDR3 is TGTGCCTGGGGGCGCCAAGAGACCCAGTACTTC. Its translation is CAWGRQETQYF. V and J are TRBV30 and TRBJ2-5, with no clear D. V gave up 5 bases and J gave up 1 base, with 5 bases separating them. CDR1 GTSNPN and CDR2 SVGIG come from the germline V gene (reference sequence). The CDR3 is 11 amino acids.

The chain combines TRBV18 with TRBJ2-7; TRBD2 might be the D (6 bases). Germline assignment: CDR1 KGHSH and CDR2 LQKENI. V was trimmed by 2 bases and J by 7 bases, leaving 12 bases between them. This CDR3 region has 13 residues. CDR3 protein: CASSPYGTGEQYF. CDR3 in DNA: TGTGCCAGCTCACCATACGGGACTGGGGAGCAGTACTTC.

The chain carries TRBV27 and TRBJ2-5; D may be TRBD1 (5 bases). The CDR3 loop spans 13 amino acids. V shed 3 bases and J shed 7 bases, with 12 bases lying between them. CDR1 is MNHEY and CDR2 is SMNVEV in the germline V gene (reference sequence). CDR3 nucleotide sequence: TGTGCCAGCAGTTTGGGGCAGTTGGGGACCCAGTACTTC. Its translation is CASSLGQLGTQYF.

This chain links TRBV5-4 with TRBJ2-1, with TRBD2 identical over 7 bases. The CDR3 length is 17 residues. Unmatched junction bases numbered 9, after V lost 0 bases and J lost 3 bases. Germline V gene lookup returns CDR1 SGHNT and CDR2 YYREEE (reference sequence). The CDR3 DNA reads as TGTGCCAGCAGCTTGGCCGCGGCTAGCGGTGGCTACAATGAGCAGTTCTTC. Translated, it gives CASSLAAASGGYNEQFF.

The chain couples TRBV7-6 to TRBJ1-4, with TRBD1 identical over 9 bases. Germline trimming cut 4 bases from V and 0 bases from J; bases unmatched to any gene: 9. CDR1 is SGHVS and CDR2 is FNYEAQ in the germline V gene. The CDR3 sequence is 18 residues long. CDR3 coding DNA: TGTGCCAGCAGCTCCACCGGGACAGGGACAACAACTAATGAAAAACTGTTTTTT. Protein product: CASSSTGTGTTTNEKLFF.

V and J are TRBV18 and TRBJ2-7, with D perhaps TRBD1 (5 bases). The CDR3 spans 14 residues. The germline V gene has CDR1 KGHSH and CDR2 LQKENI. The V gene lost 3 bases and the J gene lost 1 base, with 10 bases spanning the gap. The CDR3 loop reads CASSPQTDSYEQYF. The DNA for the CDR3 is TGTGCCAGCTCACCTCAGACAGATTCCTACGAGCAGTACTTC.

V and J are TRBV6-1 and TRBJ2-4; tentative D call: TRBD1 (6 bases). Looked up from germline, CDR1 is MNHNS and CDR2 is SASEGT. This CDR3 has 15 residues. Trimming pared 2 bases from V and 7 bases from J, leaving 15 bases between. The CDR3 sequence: CASSEPGAIPNIQYF. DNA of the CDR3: TGTGCCAGCAGTGAACCAGGGGCTATTCCCAACATTCAGTACTTC.

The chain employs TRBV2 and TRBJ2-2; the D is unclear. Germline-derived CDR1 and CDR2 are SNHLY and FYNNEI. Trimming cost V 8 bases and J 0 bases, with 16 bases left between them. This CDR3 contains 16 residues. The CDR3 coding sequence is TGTGCCAGCTCCGCGTCGGTGATCGCGAACACCGGGGAGCTGTTTTTT. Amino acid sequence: CASSASVIANTGELFF.

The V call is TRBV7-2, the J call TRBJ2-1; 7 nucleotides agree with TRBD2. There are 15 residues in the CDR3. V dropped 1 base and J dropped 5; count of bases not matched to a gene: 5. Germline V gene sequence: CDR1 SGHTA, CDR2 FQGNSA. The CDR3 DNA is TGTGCCAGCAGCTTAGTGGGGGGGTCCGACAATGAGCAGTTCTTC. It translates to CASSLVGGSDNEQFF.

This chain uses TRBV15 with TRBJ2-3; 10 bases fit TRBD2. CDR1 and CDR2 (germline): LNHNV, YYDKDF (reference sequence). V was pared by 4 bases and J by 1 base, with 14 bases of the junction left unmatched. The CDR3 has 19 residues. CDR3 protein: CATSKYRASGSGGTDTQYF. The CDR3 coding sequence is TGTGCCACCAGCAAGTACCGGGCTAGCGGGAGCGGCGGCACAGATACGCAGTATTTT.

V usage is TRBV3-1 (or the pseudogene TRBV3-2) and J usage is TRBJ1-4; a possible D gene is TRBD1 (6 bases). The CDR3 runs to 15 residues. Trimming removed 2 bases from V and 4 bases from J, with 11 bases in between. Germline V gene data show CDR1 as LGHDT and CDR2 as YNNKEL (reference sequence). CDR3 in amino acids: CASSQNRVGNEKLFF. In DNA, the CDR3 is TGTGCCAGCAGCCAAAACAGGGTCGGTAATGAAAAACTGTTTTTT.

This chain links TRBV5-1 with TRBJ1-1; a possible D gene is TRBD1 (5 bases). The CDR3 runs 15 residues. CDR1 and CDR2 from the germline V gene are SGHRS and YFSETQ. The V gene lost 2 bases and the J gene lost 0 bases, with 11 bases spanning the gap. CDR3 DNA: TGCGCCAGCAGCTTATCCGGGACGGTGAACACTGAAGCTTTCTTT. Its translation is CASSLSGTVNTEAFF.

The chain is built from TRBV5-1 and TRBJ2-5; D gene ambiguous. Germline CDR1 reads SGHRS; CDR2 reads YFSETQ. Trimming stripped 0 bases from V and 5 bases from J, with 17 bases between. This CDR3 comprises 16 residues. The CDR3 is CASSLGAAPARETQYF. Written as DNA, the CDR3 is TGCGCCAGCAGCTTGGGTGCGGCCCCAGCACGGGAGACCCAGTACTTC.

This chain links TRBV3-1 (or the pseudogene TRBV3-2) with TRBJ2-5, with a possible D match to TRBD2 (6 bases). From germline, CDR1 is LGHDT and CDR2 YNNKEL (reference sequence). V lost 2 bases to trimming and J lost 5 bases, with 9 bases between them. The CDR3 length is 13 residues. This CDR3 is CASSQPGEETQYF. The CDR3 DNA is TGTGCCAGCAGCCAACCGGGAGAGGAGACCCAGTACTTC.

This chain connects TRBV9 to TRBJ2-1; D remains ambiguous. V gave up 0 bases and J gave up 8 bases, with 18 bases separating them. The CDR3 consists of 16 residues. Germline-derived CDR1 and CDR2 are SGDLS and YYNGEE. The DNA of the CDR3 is TGTGCCAGCAGCGTAGCGGCTCGGGTAAAAGGCGATGAGCAGTTCTTC. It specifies CASSVAARVKGDEQFF.

The CDR3 DNA sequence: TGTGCCAGCAGCCCCCCGGGGGGGAACACTGAAGCTTTCTTT. Translated: CASSPPGGNTEAFF. This rearrangement joins TRBV6-5 to TRBJ1-1; a weak D match, TRBD1 (5 bases). Germline CDR1 and CDR2: MNHEY and SVGAGI. The length of the CDR3 is 14 residues. Deletions cut 6 bases from V and 1 base from J, with 12 bases between.